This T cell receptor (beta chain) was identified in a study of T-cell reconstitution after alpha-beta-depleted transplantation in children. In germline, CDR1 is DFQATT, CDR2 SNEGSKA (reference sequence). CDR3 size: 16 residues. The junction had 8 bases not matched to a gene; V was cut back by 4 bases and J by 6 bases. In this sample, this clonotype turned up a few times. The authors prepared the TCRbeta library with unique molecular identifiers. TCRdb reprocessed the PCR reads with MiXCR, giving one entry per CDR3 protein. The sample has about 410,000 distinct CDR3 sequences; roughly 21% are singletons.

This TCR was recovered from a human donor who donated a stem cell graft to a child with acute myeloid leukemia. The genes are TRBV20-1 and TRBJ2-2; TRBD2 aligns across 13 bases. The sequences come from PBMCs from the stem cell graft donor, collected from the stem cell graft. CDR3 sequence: CSAKGLAGVLAGELFF. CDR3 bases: TGCAGTGCTAAAGGACTAGCGGGAGTCCTGGCCGGGGAGCTGTTTTTT.